This paragraph covers one T cell receptor (beta chain) sequence. The data stem from a study of blood T cells in healthy people across ages. Between the trimmed V and J ends, which lost 5 bases and 0 bases, there was a span of 10 bases. Germline-derived CDR1 and CDR2 are SGHVS and FQNEAQ. CDR3 size: 14 residues. Primers used in a second PCR of roughly 6 to 11 cycles were a sample-barcoded 5' primer and a J-beta primer mix. Each cDNA was tagged by a template-switch adaptor containing 12 random nucleotides. TCRdb reanalysed the 5' RACE reads using MiXCR and keeps one entry per CDR3 protein. The table records some 930,000 distinct CDR3 sequences, just under 30% of them present only once. These same records also appear under a second study, on T cells of mothers and their children.

The sample consisted of blood. The sequence was collected from a woman aged 35 to 49 in good health. The chain uses TRBV7-8 and TRBJ1-1; no definite D call. The CDR3, as DNA: TGTGCCAGCAGCCCACGGATTTTGAACACTGAAGCTTTCTTT. Protein: CASSPRILNTEAFF.